Sequencing of this TCR beta chain was carried out in a study of T cells in Graves' hyperthyroidism and ophthalmopathy. This CDR3 region has 13 residues. Germline trimming cut 11 bases from V and 8 bases from J; bases unmatched to any gene: 5. In this sample, this clonotype turned up a few times. Amplified regions were TCR beta CDR3 sequences from RNA transcripts. RT-PCR in the first round (using the HTBI primer set) targeted the TCR CDR3. TCRdb recomputed calls from the multiplex PCR reads with MiXCR, one row per CDR3 protein. The sample holds 700,000 or so distinct CDR3 sequences; over 15% are singletons and the top ten take around 7.7%.

The material sequenced was blood. The receptor was isolated from a man between 18 and 35 years old with Graves' hyperthyroidism. V usage is TRBV12-3 or TRBV12-4 and J usage is TRBJ2-1, with 14 bases matching TRBD2. CDR3 amino acids: CAGGLAGGDEQFF. The CDR3 region has the DNA TGTGCCGGAGGACTAGCGGGAGGCGATGAGCAGTTCTTC.